Below, 15 T cell receptor beta chains from the same sample are listed, as sequenced in a study of T cell responses to AZD1222 COVID-19 vaccine. Profiled with immunoSEQ multiplex PCR; TCRdb holds only in-frame clones, not every one. The repertoire consists of 150,000 or so clones, with roughly 94% occurring once and the leading ten covering under 6%. Material: peripheral blood, obtained 28 days after the second AZD1222 dose. Source of these receptors: an adult who received the AZD1222 COVID-19 vaccine.

This sequence joins TRBV2 and TRBJ2-2; TRBD1 or TRBD2 may be the D gene (7 bases each). Trimming removed 6 bases from V and 5 bases from J, with 22 bases in between. The germline CDR1 and CDR2 sequences are SNHLY and FYNNEI. The CDR3 sequence is 17 residues long. The CDR3 DNA reads TGTGCCAGCAGGGCAAGCTATCTCAGGGGGGGGACCGGGGAGCTGTTTTTT. This translates into CASRASYLRGGTGELFF.

In DNA form, the CDR3 reads TGTGCCAGCAGCCAAGATCGAAGACAGGGAAAGACCGGGGAGCTGTTTTTT. The encoded protein is CASSQDRRQGKTGELFF. V gene TRBV14 combines with J gene TRBJ2-2; 7 bases agree with TRBD1. Germline trimming cut 0 bases from V and 5 bases from J; bases unmatched to any gene: 9. The CDR3 totals 17 residues. The germline V gene has CDR1 SGHDN and CDR2 FVKESK.

This clone was detected only once. V gene TRBV29-1 combines with J gene TRBJ2-7; TRBD2 might be the D (7 bases). V lost 5 bases, J lost 2 bases, and 13 bases lay in between. Germline CDR1 is SQVTM and CDR2 is ANQGSEA. There are 13 residues in the CDR3. The CDR3 protein is CSVQGGGPYEQYF. The CDR3 DNA follows: TGCAGCGTTCAAGGGGGGGGGCCCTACGAGCAGTACTTC.

The chain employs TRBV29-1 and TRBJ1-5; D might be TRBD1 (6 bases). With 0 bases removed from V and 5 bases from J, the gap between germline ends came to 8 bases. The CDR3 covers 13 residues. Germline V CDR1 and CDR2: SQVTM, ANQGSEA. Here the CDR3 DNA reads TGCAGCGTTGAAGAGGGGGCCGATCAGCCCCAGCATTTT. It codes for CSVEEGADQPQHF.

The gene calls are TRBV28 and TRBJ2-1, with 8 bases fitting TRBD2. V shed 5 bases and J 4 bases; nucleotides not matched to a gene: 7. This CDR3 is built from 15 residues. Germline values: CDR1 MDHEN, CDR2 SYDVKM. The CDR3, as DNA: TGTGCCAGCAGTCCCTCGGGGGGGGTGTACAATGAGCAGTTCTTC. The encoded protein is CASSPSGGVYNEQFF.

The rearrangement links TRBV28 to TRBJ2-2, with TRBD1 matching over 7 bases. With 6 bases clipped from V and 8 bases from J, the junction kept 6 bases outside the gene matches. Germline V lookup: CDR1 MDHEN, CDR2 SYDVKM. The length of the CDR3 is 13 residues. CDR3 region: CASRDRLGGELFF. DNA for the CDR3: TGTGCCAGCAGGGACAGGCTCGGAGGGGAGCTGTTTTTT.

This rearrangement joins TRBV5-1 to TRBJ1-2; 10 bases align to TRBD1. The germline V gene has CDR1 SGHRS and CDR2 YFSETQ. The junction had 9 bases not matched to a gene; V was cut back by 1 base and J by 3 bases. The CDR3 consists of 17 residues. The CDR3, as DNA: TGCGCCAGCAGCTTGCCCTCCCGGGGACAGGGGCACTATGGCTACACCTTC. Translating gives CASSLPSRGQGHYGYTF.

V usage is TRBV6-1 and J usage is TRBJ2-3, with D perhaps TRBD2 (5 bases). The CDR3 extends over 16 amino acids. Trimming removed 4 bases at V and 1 base at J, with 15 bases between. Germline V CDR1 and CDR2: MNHNS, SASEGT. Written as DNA, the CDR3 is TGTGCCAGCAGTGTCCCGCGAGGGCGCGGCACAGATACGCAGTATTTT. As protein: CASSVPRGRGTDTQYF.

The chain carries TRBV28 and TRBJ2-2; no definite D call. CDR1 is MDHEN and CDR2 is SYDVKM in the germline V gene. The V and J ends lost 6 bases and 4 bases respectively, with 15 bases between them. CDR3 length equals 15 residues. CDR3 loop: CASRRDGLGTGELFF. The CDR3 coding sequence is TGTGCCAGCAGACGTGACGGGCTGGGCACCGGGGAGCTGTTTTTT.

The rearrangement uses TRBV28 and TRBJ1-2; TRBD1 agrees at 7 bases. This CDR3 comprises 18 residues. The V and J ends lost 4 bases and 4 bases, in that order; junction bases with no gene match: 18. Germline lookup yields CDR1 MDHEN and CDR2 SYDVKM. The chain's CDR3 is CASSSPHPGQALRYGYTF. The DNA for the CDR3 is TGTGCCAGCAGTTCCCCCCACCCCGGACAGGCTTTGCGCTATGGCTACACCTTC.

The rearrangement joins TRBV21-1 to TRBJ2-7. TRBV21-1 is designated a pseudogene. The CDR3 loop spans 13 amino acids. The CDR3 DNA follows: TGTGCCAGCCACATCGGCCTCCCTTGCGAGCAGTACTTC. Its protein product is CASHIGLPCEQYF.

The chain recombines TRBV2 with TRBJ1-1; weak D call: TRBD1 (6 bases). The CDR3 consists of 11 residues. V gave up 8 bases and J gave up 4 bases, with 8 bases separating them. The germline CDR1 and CDR2 sequences are SNHLY and FYNNEI. CDR3 residues: CASQGITEAFF. CDR3 nucleotides: TGTGCCAGCCAGGGGATCACTGAAGCTTTCTTT.

The sample holds one count of this clone. The chain couples TRBV4-1 to TRBJ1-2; TRBD1 matches 11 bases. Germline values: CDR1 MGHRA, CDR2 YSYEKL. The CDR3 totals 16 residues. Unmatched junction bases numbered 10, after V lost 3 bases and J lost 7 bases. CDR3: CASSHVGTGGRGGYTF. As DNA, the CDR3 is TGCGCCAGCAGCCACGTCGGGACAGGGGGTAGAGGTGGCTACACCTTC.

The genes are TRBV19 and TRBJ1-5, with unresolved D. This CDR3 contains 12 residues. Germline lookup yields CDR1 LNHDA and CDR2 SQIVND (reference sequence). Deletions cut 5 bases from V and 5 bases from J, with 7 bases between. The CDR3 region has the DNA TGTGCCAGTAGTCTGCTGGATCAGCCCCAGCATTTT. This sequence encodes CASSLLDQPQHF.

The chain has TRBV2 and TRBJ2-7, with 7 bases identical to TRBD1. Trimming at V came to 8 bases and at J to 2 bases, leaving 3 bases not matched to a gene. CDR3 length equals 12 residues. Per germline, CDR1 SNHLY and CDR2 FYNNEI. The CDR3 DNA is TGTGCCAGCTTGGGACAGACCTACGAGCAGTACTTC. It translates to CASLGQTYEQYF. Variable domain in full (rest from reference TRBV2 and TRBJ2-7): EPEVTQTPSHQVTQMGQEVILRCVPISNHLYFYWYRQILGQKVEFLVSFYNNEISEKSEIFDDQFSVERPDGSNFTLKIRSTKLEDSAMYFCASLGQTYEQYFGPGTRLTVT.